A selection of T cell receptor beta chains follows, all from one sample in a study of blood T cell repertoires in COVID-19. Clones were sequenced by immunoSEQ multiplex PCR, and TCRdb holds only the in-frame ones, with some missing. This table holds some 400,000 clones, 80% to 90% found once. Material: PBMCs or T cells enriched from blood (not recorded which). These receptors all stem from a man in his thirties or forties who had recovered from COVID-19. Each CDR3 is given with its conserved first and last residue. The D gene is left open where the match is weak. Some rows have no size entry. The others give once, few or many, or a class for an expanded clone.

once	TRBV5-1	TRBD1	TRBJ2-7	TGCGCCAGCAGCCGGGGACAGGGGGCGTGGGAGCAGTACTTC	CASSRGQGAWEQYF
.	TRBV30	TRBD1	TRBJ2-2	TGTGCCTGGACCCGGACAGGGTCGATCGGGGAGCTGTTTTTT	CAWTRTGSIGELFF
.	TRBV7-9	TRBD2	TRBJ2-7	TGTGCCAGCAGCCTCCCTAGCGGCCTCCGGCACGAGCAGTACTTC	CASSLPSGLRHEQYF
.	TRBV6-1	TRBD1	TRBJ1-1	TGTGCCAGCAGTGAAGCTGACAGGGAATCGGCTGAAGCTTTCTTT	CASSEADRESAEAFF
.	TRBV19	.	TRBJ2-1	TGTGCCAGTAGTACCCCGGGGGATAACAATGAGCAGTTCTTC	CASSTPGDNNEQFF
.	TRBV25-1	.	TRBJ2-5	TGTGCCAGCAGTGAATATCGAGGGCTGGAGACCCAGTACTTC	CASSEYRGLETQYF
.	TRBV29-1	TRBD2	TRBJ2-5	TGCAGCGTTGTGGGGACTAGCGGTTCAGAGACCCAGTACTTC	CSVVGTSGSETQYF
once	TRBV7-2	TRBD1	TRBJ1-2	TGTGCCAGCAGCTTAGATCTTCTGACAGGGTCCTATGGCTACACCTTC	CASSLDLLTGSYGYTF
.	TRBV12-3/TRBV12-4	.	TRBJ1-6	TGTGCCAGCAGCCCATTTGTGTCACCCCTCCACTTT	CASSPFVSPLHF
.	TRBV6-2/TRBV6-3	TRBD2	TRBJ2-3	TGTGCCAGCAGTTCTGGAGCGGGGGGGCCCCTAGATACGCAGTATTTT	CASSSGAGGPLDTQYF
.	TRBV18	TRBD1	TRBJ1-6	TGTGCCAGCTCACCAACTGGACAGGGAGTATCACCCCTCCACTTT	CASSPTGQGVSPLHF
.	TRBV6-5	.	TRBJ1-6	TGTGCCAGCAGTTACGGGGGAGGGAATTCACCCCTCCACTTT	CASSYGGGNSPLHF
.	TRBV29-1	TRBD1	TRBJ1-2	TGCAGCGTTTCGGACAGGTCCTATGGCTACACCTTC	CSVSDRSYGYTF
once	TRBV2	TRBD1	TRBJ2-5	TGTGCCAGCAGGACACAGGGGGCCCATGAGACCCAGTACTTC	CASRTQGAHETQYF